This TCR beta chain was identified in a study of blood T cell repertoires in COVID-19. Overall study context: Both acute and convalescent COVID-19 samples were obtained from the United States, Italy and Spain.

Profiled with immunoSEQ multiplex PCR; TCRdb holds only in-frame clones, not every one. The repertoire holds about 59,000 clones, with 79% as singletons. Germline CDR1 and CDR2: ENHRY and SYGVKD. Trimming removed 7 bases from V and 4 bases from J; junction bases left unmatched: 4. The CDR3 contains 13 residues. The chain uses TRBV10-3 and TRBJ1-2; 9 bases align to TRBD1. Material: peripheral blood. The TCR originated in a man aged 55 to 70 with acute or convalescent COVID-19. In nucleotides, the CDR3 is TGTGCCATCACCCTGGACAGGGGCTATGGCTACACCTTC. It codes for CAITLDRGYGYTF.